What follows is one T cell receptor beta chain and its context. Repertoires were generated with immunoSEQ multiplex PCR, while TCRdb's copy carries only in-frame clones and drops some. In the table there are 250,000 to 300,000 clones, approximately 90% of which are singletons. This sample is drawn from a study of blood T cell repertoires in COVID-19. About the research overall: From T cells, B-cell-depleted T cells, or PBMCs came the material, which was cDNA or gDNA.

V dropped 7 bases and J dropped 1; count of bases not matched to a gene: 3. The length of the CDR3 is 13 residues. The germline V gene has CDR1 MNHEY and CDR2 SVGAGI. The specimen sequenced was peripheral blood. This chain links TRBV6-5 with TRBJ1-2; 7 bases match TRBD1. The clonotype originates from a woman between 25 and 40 years old with COVID-19, enrolled during active disease. The CDR3 loop reads CASNRGRNYGYTF. As DNA, the CDR3 is TGTGCCAGCAACAGGGGTCGTAACTATGGCTACACCTTC.